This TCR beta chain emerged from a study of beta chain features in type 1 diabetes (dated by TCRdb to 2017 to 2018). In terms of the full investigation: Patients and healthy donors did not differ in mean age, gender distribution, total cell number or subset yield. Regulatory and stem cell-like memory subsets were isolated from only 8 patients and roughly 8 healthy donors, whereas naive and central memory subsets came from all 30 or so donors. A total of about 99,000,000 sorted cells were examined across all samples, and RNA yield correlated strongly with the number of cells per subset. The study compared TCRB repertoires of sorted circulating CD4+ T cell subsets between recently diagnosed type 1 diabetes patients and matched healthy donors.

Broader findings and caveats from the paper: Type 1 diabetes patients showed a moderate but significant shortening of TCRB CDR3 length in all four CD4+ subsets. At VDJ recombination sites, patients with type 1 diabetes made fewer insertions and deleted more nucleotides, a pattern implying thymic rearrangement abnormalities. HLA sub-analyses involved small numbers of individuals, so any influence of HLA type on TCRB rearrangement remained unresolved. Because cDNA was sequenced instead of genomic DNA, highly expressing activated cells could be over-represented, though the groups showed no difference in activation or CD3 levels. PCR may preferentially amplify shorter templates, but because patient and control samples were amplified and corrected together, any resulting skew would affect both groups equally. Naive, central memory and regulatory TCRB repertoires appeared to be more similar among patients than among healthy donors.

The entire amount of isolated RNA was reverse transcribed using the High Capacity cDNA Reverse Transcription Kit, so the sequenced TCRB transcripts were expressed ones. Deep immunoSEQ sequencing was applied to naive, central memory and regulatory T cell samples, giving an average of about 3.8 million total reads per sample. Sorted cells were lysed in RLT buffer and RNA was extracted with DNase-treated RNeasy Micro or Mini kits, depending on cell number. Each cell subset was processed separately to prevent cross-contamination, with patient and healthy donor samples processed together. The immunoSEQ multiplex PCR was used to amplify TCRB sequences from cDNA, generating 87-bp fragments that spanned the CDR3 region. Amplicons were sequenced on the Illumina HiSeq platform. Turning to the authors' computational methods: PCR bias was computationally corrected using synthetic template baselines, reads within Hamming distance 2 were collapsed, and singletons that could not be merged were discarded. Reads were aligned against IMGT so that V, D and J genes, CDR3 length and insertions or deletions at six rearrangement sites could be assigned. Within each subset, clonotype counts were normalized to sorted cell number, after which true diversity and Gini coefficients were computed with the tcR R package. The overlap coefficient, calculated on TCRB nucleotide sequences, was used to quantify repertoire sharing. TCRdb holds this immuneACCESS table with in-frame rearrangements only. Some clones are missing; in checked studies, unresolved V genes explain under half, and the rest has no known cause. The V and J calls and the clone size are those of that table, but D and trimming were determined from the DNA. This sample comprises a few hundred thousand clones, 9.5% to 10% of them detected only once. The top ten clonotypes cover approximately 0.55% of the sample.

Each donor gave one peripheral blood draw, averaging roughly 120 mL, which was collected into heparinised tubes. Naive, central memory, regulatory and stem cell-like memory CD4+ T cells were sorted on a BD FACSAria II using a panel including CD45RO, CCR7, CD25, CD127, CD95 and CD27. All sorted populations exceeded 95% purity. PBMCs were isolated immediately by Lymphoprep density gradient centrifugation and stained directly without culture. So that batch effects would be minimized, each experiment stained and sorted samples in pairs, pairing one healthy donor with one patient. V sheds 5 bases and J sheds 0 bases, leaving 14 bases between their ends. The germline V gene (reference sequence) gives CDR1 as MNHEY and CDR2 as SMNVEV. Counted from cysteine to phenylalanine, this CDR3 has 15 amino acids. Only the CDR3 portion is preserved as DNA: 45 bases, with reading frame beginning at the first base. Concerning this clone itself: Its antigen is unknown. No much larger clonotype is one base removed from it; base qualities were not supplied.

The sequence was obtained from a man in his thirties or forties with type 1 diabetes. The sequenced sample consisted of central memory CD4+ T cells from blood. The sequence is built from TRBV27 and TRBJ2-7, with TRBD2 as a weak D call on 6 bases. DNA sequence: TGTGCCAGCAGTGGCTATGATAGCGGCTCCTACGAGCAGTACTTC. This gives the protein CASSGYDSGSYEQYF.